A few counts support the clone carrying this TCR beta chain. As processed by the authors: Nucleated cell counts were estimated from reference gene primer amplification. Repertoires were generated with immunoSEQ multiplex PCR, while TCRdb's copy carries only in-frame clones and drops some. V, J and clone size reflect that table, while D and trimming were determined from the DNA. There are a few hundred thousand clones in the sample; 84% occur only once, and approximately 10% lies in the top ten. These data originate in a study of blood T cell repertoires in COVID-19. The trim removed 8 bases at V and 8 bases at J, leaving 6 bases unmatched. Germline V gives CDR1 ENHRY, CDR2 SYGVKD. The length of the CDR3 is 12 residues.

This chain uses TRBV10-3 with TRBJ1-2; 9 bases fit TRBD1. This TCR was sampled from a woman at least 80 years old with COVID-19, enrolled during active disease. The sequencing sample was made of peripheral blood. The CDR3, as DNA: TGTGCCATCGAGGGACAGGGCAACGGCTACACCTTC. It is translated as CAIEGQGNGYTF.